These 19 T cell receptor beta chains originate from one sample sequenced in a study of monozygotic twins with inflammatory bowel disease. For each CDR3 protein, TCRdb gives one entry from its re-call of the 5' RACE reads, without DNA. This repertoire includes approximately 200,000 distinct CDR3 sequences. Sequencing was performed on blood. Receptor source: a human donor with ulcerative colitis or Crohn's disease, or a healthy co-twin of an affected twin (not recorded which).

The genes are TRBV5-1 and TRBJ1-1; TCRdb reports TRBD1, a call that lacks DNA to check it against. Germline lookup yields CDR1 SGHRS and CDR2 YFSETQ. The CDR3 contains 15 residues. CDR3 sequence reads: CASSRSWGLNTEAFF.

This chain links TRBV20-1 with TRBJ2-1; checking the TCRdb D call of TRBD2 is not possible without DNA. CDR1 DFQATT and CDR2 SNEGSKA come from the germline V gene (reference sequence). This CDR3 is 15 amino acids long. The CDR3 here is CSAALAGGPNNEQFF.

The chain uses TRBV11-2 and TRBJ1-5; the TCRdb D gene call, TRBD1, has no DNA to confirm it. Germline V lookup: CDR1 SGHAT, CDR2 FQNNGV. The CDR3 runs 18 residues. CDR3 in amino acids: CASSARTGGVNSNQPQHF.

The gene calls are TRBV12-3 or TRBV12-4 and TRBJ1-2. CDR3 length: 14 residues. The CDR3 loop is CASSLDTNNYGYTF.

CDR3 sequence reads: CASSLGAAQYF. V usage is TRBV12-3 or TRBV12-4 and J usage is TRBJ2-5; as DNA is missing, the TRBD1 call by TCRdb cannot be tested. The CDR3 totals 11 residues.

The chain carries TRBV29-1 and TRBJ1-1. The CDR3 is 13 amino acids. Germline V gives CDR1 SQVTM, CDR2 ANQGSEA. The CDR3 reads CSVAEIENTEAFF.

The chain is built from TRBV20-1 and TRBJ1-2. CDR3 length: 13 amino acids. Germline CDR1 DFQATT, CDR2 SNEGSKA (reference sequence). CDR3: CSARQAGIYGYTF.

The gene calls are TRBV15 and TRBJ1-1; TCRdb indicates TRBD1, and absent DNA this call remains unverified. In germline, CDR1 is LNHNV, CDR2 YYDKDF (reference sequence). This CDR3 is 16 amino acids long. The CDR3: CATSSEYRGANTEAFF.

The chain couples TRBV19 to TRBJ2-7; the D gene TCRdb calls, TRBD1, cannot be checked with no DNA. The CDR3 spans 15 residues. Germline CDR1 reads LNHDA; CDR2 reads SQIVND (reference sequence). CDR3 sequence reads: CASSNLYRGTGEQYF.

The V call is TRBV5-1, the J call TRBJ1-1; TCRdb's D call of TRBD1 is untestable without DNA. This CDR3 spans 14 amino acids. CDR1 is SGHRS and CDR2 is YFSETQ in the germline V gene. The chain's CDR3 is CASSLRTGNTEAFF.

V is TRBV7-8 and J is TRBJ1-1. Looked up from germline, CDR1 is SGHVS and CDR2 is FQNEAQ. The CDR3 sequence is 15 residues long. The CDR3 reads CASSLISVYGAEAFF.

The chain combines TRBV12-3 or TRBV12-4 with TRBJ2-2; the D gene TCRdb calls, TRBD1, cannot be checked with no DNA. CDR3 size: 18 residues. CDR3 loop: CASSSPPSRPNYTGELFF.

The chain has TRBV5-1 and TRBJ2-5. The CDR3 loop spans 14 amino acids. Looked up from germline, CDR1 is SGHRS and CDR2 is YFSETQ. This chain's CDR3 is CASTVRPAQETQYF.

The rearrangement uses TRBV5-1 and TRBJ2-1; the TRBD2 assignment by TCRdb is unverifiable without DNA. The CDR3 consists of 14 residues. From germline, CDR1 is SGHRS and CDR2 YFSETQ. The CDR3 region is CASSWGGGAREQFF.

The CDR3 loop reads CASSGSEANVLTF. The chain joins TRBV7-9 to TRBJ2-6. This CDR3 spans 13 amino acids. CDR1 SEHNR and CDR2 FQNEAQ come from the germline V gene (reference sequence).

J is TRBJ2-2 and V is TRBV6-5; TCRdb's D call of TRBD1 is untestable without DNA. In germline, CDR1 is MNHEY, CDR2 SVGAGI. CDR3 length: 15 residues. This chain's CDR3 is CASSYNSPQGGELFF.

CDR3 sequence: CASSQTTSGGDTDTQYF. V usage is TRBV3-1 and J usage is TRBJ2-3; absent DNA, TCRdb's TRBD2 call cannot be checked. The germline gives CDR1 LGHDT, CDR2 YNNKEL (reference sequence). The length of the CDR3 is 17 residues.

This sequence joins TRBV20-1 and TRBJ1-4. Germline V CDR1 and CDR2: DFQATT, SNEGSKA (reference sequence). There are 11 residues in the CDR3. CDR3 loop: CSGQSNEKLFF.

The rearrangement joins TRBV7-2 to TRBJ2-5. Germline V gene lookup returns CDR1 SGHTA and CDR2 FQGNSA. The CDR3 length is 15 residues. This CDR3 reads CASSPTSAVGETQYF.